These 21 T cell receptor beta chains were all obtained from the same sample, sequenced in a study of OX40 agonist ivuxolimab in advanced cancers. Sequencing was performed with immunoSEQ multiplex PCR; in TCRdb, only in-frame clones are kept and a portion is missing. This sample has 65,000 to 90,000 clones; around 89% occur once, and the top ten carry roughly 0.51%. Source: CD4+ or CD8+ T cells sorted from blood, taken in a trial of the OX40 agonist ivuxolimab. These receptors were collected from an adult with an advanced solid tumor such as melanoma, head and neck, liver or kidney cancer.

The chain recombines TRBV5-1 with TRBJ1-1; no clear D. Germline-derived CDR1 and CDR2 are SGHRS and YFSETQ. This CDR3 has 17 residues. The V and J ends lost 3 bases and 0 bases respectively, with 18 bases between them. CDR3 DNA: TGCGCCAGCAGCTACCGTCGGGCGCCCCCAGTGAACACTGAAGCTTTCTTT. This sequence encodes CASSYRRAPPVNTEAFF. Based on the CDR3 plus reference TRBV5-1 and TRBJ1-1, the full variable domain is KAGVTQTPRYLIKTRGQQVTLSCSPISGHRSVSWYQQTPGQGLQFLFEYFSETQRNKGNFPGRFSGRQFSNSRSEMNVSTLELGDSALYLCASSYRRAPPVNTEAFFGQGTRLTVV.

This sequence joins TRBV2 and TRBJ1-5; D might be TRBD1 (5 bases). CDR3 length: 14 amino acids. Trimming took 3 bases from V and 6 from J, leaving 12 bases between them. The V gene's germline CDR1 is SNHLY and CDR2 FYNNEI. CDR3 DNA: TGTGCCAGCAGTGAGGGGGAGGCGGGTCAGCCCCAGCATTTT. Residues: CASSEGEAGQPQHF.

J is TRBJ2-5 and V is TRBV7-9; D may correspond to TRBD1 or TRBD2 (5 bases each). V lost 4 bases and J lost 5, with 14 bases in between. CDR1 is SEHNR, CDR2 FQNEAQ, per germline (reference sequence). The CDR3 runs to 14 residues. The CDR3 sequence is CASSSGTVSETQYF. CDR3 nucleotide sequence: TGTGCCAGCAGCTCCGGGACCGTATCGGAGACCCAGTACTTC.

The chain combines TRBV29-1 with TRBJ1-1, with D unclear. The CDR3 covers 13 residues. Germline lookup yields CDR1 SQVTM and CDR2 ANQGSEA. Trimming shortened V by 3 bases and J by 0 bases, and 8 bases separated the two germline ends. CDR3 loop: CSVEARMNTEAFF. CDR3 sequence (DNA): TGCAGCGTTGAGGCCAGGATGAACACTGAAGCTTTCTTT.

The chain couples TRBV28 to TRBJ2-4, with TRBD1 identical over 8 bases. V dropped 10 bases and J dropped 7; count of bases not matched to a gene: 3. Germline V gives CDR1 MDHEN, CDR2 SYDVKM. The CDR3 runs to 11 residues. This CDR3 is CAIRQGNIQYF. CDR3 bases: TGTGCCATCCGACAGGGGAACATTCAGTACTTC.

The chain uses TRBV5-4 and TRBJ1-2; D may be TRBD1 (6 bases). The CDR3 runs to 13 residues. Trimming took off 4 bases at V and 6 bases at J, with 13 bases between the two ends. Germline V gene sequence: CDR1 SGHNT, CDR2 YYREEE (reference sequence). The CDR3 spells CASSQGTRDGYTF. CDR3 sequence (DNA): TGTGCCAGCAGCCAGGGGACACGGGATGGCTACACCTTC.

The chain combines TRBV19 with TRBJ1-2; tentative D call: TRBD1 (6 bases). V lost 6 bases, J lost 0 bases, and 11 bases lay in between. Per the germline V gene, CDR1 is LNHDA and CDR2 is SQIVND (reference sequence). The CDR3 has 14 residues. The CDR3 sequence is CASSAQGANYGYTF. The CDR3 DNA reads as TGTGCCAGTAGCGCACAGGGAGCTAACTATGGCTACACCTTC.

This sequence joins TRBV5-1 and TRBJ2-3; 13 bases fit TRBD2. The V gene's germline CDR1 is SGHRS and CDR2 YFSETQ. The CDR3 length is 16 residues. The V and J ends lost 7 bases and 2 bases, in that order; junction bases with no gene match: 7. CDR3: CASRDGTSGTTDTQYF. CDR3 DNA sequence: TGCGCCAGCCGCGACGGGACTAGCGGGACCACAGATACGCAGTATTTT.

The rearrangement joins TRBV6-1 to TRBJ2-7; 9 positions agree with TRBD1. The CDR3 extends over 13 amino acids. The germline CDR1 and CDR2 sequences are MNHNS and SASEGT. V was pared by 5 bases and J by 4 bases, with 3 bases of the junction left unmatched. The CDR3 loop is CASSRDRVYEQYF. CDR3 sequence (DNA): TGTGCCAGCAGTCGGGACAGGGTGTACGAGCAGTACTTC.

The genes are TRBV29-1 and TRBJ2-3, with D possibly matching TRBD2 (6 bases). The V end lost 6 bases, the J end lost 5 bases, and 15 bases lay between the germline ends. Germline V CDR1 and CDR2: SQVTM, ANQGSEA. This CDR3 is 13 amino acids long. The CDR3 nucleotides read TGCAGCGTGCGGGGCTCAGGGAGAGATACGCAGTATTTT. As protein: CSVRGSGRDTQYF.

The V call is TRBV7-7, the J call TRBJ2-1; TRBD2 matches 9 bases. Germline assignment: CDR1 SSHAT and CDR2 FNYEAQ (reference sequence). The CDR3 length is 14 residues. The CDR3 protein is CASILSGSPNEQFF. The CDR3 DNA sequence: TGTGCTAGTATACTTAGCGGGAGCCCCAATGAGCAGTTCTTC. Filled out from reference TRBV7-7 and TRBJ2-1, the complete variable domain reads GAGVSQSPRYKVTKRGQDVTLRCDPISSHATLYWYQQALGQGPEFLTYFNYEAQPDKSGLPSDRFSAERPEGSISTLTIQRTEQRDSAMYRCASILSGSPNEQFFGPGTRLTVL.

The V and J genes are TRBV6-6 and TRBJ2-7; 9 bases agree with TRBD2. The CDR3 runs to 16 residues. CDR1 MNHNY and CDR2 SVGAGI come from the germline V gene (reference sequence). J gave up 5 bases and V 7 bases, and 15 bases lay outside the gene matches. CDR3 protein: CASTRGRGGTEDEQYF. DNA for the CDR3: TGTGCCAGCACCCGGGGGCGGGGGGGGACCGAAGACGAGCAGTACTTC.

This clone has more than one count but fewer than ten. This chain uses TRBV20-1 with TRBJ2-3; D gene uncertain. Germline CDR1 DFQATT, CDR2 SNEGSKA (reference sequence). Trimming stripped 8 bases from V and 1 base from J, with 7 bases between. This CDR3 spans 11 amino acids. CDR3 sequence (DNA): TGCAGTCCTCATCGCACAGATACGCAGTATTTT. Its translation is CSPHRTDTQYF.

CDR3: CASSNFQGLGTEQYF. CDR3 nucleotide sequence: TGTGCCAGCAGCAACTTTCAAGGACTAGGAACTGAGCAGTACTTC. This chain links TRBV21-1 with TRBJ2-7; TRBD2, as called in the table, went unchecked against the DNA. TRBV21-1 is deemed a pseudogene. The CDR3 is made up of 15 amino acids.

This clone was recorded once. The V and J genes are TRBV6-5 and TRBJ1-2; 7 bases agree with TRBD1. The CDR3 runs 14 residues. CDR1 and CDR2 (germline): MNHEY, SVGAGI. V dropped 5 bases and J dropped 6; count of bases not matched to a gene: 9. The CDR3 DNA reads TGTGCCAGCAGTAACAGGGGAAATCGCCATGGCTACACCTTC. Protein product: CASSNRGNRHGYTF.

The chain joins TRBV5-1 to TRBJ2-7; D remains unclear. V lost 0 bases and J 3 bases, leaving 13 bases between the germline ends. Germline loops: CDR1 SGHRS, CDR2 YFSETQ. The CDR3 covers 15 residues. Here the CDR3 reads CASSLASLTLYEQYF. CDR3 bases: TGCGCCAGCAGCTTGGCCTCGCTGACACTCTACGAGCAGTACTTC.

The rearrangement uses TRBV9 and TRBJ1-2, with D hard to call. Trimming removed 4 bases at V and 7 bases at J, with 20 bases between. This CDR3 has 15 residues. Germline values: CDR1 SGDLS, CDR2 YYNGEE. This CDR3 reads CASSPRWTGEAGYTF. CDR3 DNA sequence: TGTGCCAGCAGCCCCCGATGGACGGGCGAGGCTGGCTACACCTTC.

J is TRBJ2-3 and V is TRBV6-1, with 7 positions matching TRBD2. Germline CDR1 reads MNHNS; CDR2 reads SASEGT. Losses at the gene ends were 1 base for V and 1 base for J; bases not matched to a gene: 2. The CDR3 is 15 residues long. In DNA form, the CDR3 reads TGTGCCAGCAGTGAAGGACTAGCTGGCACAGATACGCAGTATTTT. It encodes CASSEGLAGTDTQYF.

The chain couples TRBV28 to TRBJ2-7, with D hard to call. V was trimmed by 4 bases and J by 3 bases, leaving 7 bases between them. The germline V gene encodes CDR1 MDHEN and CDR2 SYDVKM. The CDR3 runs 12 residues. CDR3 loop: CASSSNYYEQYF. In DNA, the CDR3 is TGTGCCAGCAGTTCCAATTACTACGAGCAGTACTTC.

The chain is built from TRBV9 and TRBJ1-3; 7 nucleotides agree with TRBD1. This CDR3 region has 14 residues. Germline V gene sequence: CDR1 SGDLS, CDR2 YYNGEE. V trimming: 3 bases; J trimming: 0 bases; junction bases outside the gene matches: 0. In DNA, the CDR3 is TGTGCCAGCAGCGCAGGGGGCTCTGGAAACACCATATATTTT. This codes for CASSAGGSGNTIYF.

The chain carries TRBV6-1 and TRBJ2-2; D perhaps matches TRBD2 (6 bases). The V end lost 7 bases, the J end lost 1 base, and 13 bases lay between the germline ends. Germline-derived CDR1 and CDR2 are MNHNS and SASEGT. This CDR3 has 15 amino acids. Written as DNA, the CDR3 is TGTGCCAGCAAGGCCCAGCGGGTGAACACCGGGGAGCTGTTTTTT. Translating gives CASKAQRVNTGELFF.